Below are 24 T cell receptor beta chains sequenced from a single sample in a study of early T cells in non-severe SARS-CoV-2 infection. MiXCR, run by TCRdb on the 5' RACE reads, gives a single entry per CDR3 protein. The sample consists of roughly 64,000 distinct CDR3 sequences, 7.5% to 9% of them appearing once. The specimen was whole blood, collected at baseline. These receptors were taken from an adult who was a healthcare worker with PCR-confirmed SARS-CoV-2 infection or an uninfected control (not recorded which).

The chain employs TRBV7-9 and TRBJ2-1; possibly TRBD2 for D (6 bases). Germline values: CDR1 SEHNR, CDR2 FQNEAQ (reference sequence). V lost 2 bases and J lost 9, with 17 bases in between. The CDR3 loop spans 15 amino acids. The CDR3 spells CASSLTRREIAEQFF. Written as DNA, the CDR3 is TGTGCCAGCAGCTTAACTAGACGGGAGATCGCTGAGCAGTTCTTC.

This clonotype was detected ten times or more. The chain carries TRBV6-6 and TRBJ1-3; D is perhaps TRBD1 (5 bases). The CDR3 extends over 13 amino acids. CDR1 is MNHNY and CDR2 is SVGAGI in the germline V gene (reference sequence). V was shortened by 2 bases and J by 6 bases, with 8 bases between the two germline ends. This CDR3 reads CASSYRGENTIYF. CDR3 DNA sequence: TGTGCCAGCAGTTACAGAGGGGAAAACACCATATATTTT.

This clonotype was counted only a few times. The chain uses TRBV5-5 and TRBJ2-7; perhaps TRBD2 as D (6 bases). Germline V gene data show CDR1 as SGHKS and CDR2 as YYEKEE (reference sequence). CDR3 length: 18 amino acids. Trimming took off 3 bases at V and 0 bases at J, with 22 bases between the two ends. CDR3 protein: CASSSPGRGEPSSYEQYF. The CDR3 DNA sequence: TGTGCCAGCAGCTCGCCGGGACGCGGGGAACCGAGCTCCTACGAGCAGTACTTC.

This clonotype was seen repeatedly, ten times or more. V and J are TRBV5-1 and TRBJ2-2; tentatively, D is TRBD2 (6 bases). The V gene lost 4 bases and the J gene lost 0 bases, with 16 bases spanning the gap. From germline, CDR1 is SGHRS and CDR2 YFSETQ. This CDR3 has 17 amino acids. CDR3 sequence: CASSGGTGTSNTGELFF. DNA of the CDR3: TGCGCCAGCAGCGGAGGGACCGGGACCTCGAACACCGGGGAGCTGTTTTTT.

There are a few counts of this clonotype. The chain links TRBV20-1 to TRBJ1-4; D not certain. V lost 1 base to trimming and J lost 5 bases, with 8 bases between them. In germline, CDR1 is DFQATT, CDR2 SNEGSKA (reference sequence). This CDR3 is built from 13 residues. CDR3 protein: CSARVSMNEKLFF. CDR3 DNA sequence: TGCAGTGCTAGAGTCAGCATGAATGAAAAACTGTTTTTT.

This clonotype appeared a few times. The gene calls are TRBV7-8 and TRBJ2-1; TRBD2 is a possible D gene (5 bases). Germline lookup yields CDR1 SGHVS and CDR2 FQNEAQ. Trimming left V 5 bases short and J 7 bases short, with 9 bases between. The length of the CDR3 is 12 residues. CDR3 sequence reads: CASSLWRNEQFF. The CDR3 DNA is TGTGCCAGCAGCCTATGGAGGAATGAGCAGTTCTTC.

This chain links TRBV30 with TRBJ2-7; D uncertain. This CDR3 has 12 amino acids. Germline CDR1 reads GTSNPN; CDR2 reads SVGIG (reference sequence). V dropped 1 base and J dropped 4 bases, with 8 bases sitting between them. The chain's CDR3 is CAWSDTFYEQYF. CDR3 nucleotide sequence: TGTGCCTGGAGTGACACCTTTTACGAGCAGTACTTC.

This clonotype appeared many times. CDR3 coding DNA: TGTGCCAGCAGCTTGCAAAGGGGGCAGGGGGCAATCTATGGCTACACCTTC. The encoded protein is CASSLQRGQGAIYGYTF. This chain joins TRBV5-4 and TRBJ1-2; 8 positions agree with TRBD1. The CDR3 is made up of 17 amino acids. J lost 4 bases, V lost 1 base, and 12 bases had no gene match. Germline V CDR1 and CDR2: SGHNT, YYREEE (reference sequence).

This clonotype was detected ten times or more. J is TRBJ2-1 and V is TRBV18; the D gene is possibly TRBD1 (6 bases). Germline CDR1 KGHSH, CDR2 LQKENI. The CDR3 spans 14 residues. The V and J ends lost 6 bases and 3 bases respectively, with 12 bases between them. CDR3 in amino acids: CASSSRGYYNEQFF. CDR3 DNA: TGTGCCAGCTCCTCGAGGGGGTACTACAATGAGCAGTTCTTC.

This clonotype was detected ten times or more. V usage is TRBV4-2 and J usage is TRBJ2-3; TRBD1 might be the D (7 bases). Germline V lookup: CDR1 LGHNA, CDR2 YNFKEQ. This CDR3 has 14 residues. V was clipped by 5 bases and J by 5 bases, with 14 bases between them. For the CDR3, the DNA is TGTGCCAGCAGCGCAGGGGGAGGAGGAGATACGCAGTATTTT. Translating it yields CASSAGGGGDTQYF.

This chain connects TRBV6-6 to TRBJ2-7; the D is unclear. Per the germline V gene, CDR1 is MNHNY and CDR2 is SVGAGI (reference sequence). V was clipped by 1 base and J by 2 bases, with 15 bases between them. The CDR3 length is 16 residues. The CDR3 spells CASSYFPKTPTYEQYF. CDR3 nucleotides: TGTGCCAGCAGTTACTTCCCTAAAACTCCCACCTACGAGCAGTACTTC.

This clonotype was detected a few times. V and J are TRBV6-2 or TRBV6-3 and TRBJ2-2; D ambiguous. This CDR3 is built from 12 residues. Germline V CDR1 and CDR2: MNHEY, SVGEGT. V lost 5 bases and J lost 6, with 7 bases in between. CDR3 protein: CASSPPAGELFF. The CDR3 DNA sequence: TGTGCCAGCAGTCCTCCCGCCGGGGAGCTGTTTTTT.

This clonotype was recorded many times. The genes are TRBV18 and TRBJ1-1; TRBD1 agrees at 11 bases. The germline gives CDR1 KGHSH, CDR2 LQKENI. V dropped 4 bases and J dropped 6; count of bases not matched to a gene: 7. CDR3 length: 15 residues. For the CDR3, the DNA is TGTGCCAGCTCACTATGGACAGGGGGCGCATCTGAAGCTTTCTTT. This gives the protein CASSLWTGGASEAFF.

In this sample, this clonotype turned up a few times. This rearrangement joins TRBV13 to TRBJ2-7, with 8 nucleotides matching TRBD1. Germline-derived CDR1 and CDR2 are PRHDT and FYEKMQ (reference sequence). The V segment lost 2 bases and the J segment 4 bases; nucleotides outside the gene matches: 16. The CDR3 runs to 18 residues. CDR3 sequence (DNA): TGTGCCAGCAGCTTACCGCCTTCTTTGGACAGGGAAAATTACGAGCAGTACTTC. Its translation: CASSLPPSLDRENYEQYF.

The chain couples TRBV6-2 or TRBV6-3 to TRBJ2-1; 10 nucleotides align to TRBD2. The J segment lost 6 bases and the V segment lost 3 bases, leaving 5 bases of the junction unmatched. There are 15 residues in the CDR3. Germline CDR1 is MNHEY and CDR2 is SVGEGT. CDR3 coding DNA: TGTGCCAGCAGTTATCTAGCGGGAGTTTTCAATGAGCAGTTCTTC. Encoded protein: CASSYLAGVFNEQFF.

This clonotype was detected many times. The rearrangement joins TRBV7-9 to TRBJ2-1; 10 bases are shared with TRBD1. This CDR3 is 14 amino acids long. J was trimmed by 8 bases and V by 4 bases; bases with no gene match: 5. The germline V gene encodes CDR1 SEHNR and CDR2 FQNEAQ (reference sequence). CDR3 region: CASSSGQGRHEQFF. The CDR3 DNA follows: TGTGCCAGCAGCTCGGGACAGGGGAGACATGAGCAGTTCTTC. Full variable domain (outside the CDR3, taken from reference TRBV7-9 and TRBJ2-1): DTGVSQNPRHKITKRGQNVTFRCDPISEHNRLYWYRQTLGQGPEFLTYFQNEAQLEKSRLLSDRFSAERPKGSFSTLEIQRTEQGDSAMYLCASSSGQGRHEQFFGPGTRLTVL.

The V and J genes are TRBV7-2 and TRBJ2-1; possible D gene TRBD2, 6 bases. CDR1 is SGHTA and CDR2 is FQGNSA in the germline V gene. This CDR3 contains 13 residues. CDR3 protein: CATRREVPNEQFF. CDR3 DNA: TGTGCTACCCGTAGGGAGGTCCCCAATGAGCAGTTCTTC.

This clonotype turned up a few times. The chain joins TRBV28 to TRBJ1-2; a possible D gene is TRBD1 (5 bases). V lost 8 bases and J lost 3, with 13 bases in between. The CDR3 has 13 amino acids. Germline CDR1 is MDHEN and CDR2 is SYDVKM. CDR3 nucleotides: TGTGCCAGCCACTCTCGACAGCACTATGGCTACACCTTC. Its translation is CASHSRQHYGYTF.

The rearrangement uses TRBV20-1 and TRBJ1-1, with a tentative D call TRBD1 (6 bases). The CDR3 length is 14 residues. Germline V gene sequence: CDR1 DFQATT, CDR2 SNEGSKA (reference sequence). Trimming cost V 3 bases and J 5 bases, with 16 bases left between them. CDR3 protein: CSARGRSGATEAFF. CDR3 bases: TGCAGTGCTAGGGGCAGGTCGGGGGCGACTGAAGCTTTCTTT.

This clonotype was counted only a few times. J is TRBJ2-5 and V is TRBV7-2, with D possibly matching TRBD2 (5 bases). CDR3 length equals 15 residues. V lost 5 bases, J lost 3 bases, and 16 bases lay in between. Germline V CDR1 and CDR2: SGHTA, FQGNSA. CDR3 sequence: CASSRPGSREETQYF. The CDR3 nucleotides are TGTGCCAGCAGCCGGCCGGGATCAAGGGAAGAGACCCAGTACTTC.

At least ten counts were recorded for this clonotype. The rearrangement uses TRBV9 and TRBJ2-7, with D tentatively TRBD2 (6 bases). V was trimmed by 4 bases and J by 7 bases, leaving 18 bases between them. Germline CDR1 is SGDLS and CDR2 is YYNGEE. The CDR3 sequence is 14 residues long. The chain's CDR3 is CASSPRLVPGEQYF. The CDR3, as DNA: TGTGCCAGCAGCCCCCGACTAGTCCCGGGGGAGCAGTACTTC.

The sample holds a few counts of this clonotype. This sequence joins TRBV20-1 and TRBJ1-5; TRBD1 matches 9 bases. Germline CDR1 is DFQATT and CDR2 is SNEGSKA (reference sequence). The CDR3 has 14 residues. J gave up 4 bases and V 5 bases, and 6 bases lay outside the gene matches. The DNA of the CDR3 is TGCAGTGCTCTACCGGGACAGGGAAATCAGCCCCAGCATTTT. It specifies CSALPGQGNQPQHF.

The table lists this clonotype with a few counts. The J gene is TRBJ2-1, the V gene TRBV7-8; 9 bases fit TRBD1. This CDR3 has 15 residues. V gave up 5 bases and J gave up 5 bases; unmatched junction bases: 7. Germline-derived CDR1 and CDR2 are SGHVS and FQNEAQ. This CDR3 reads CASSVRDRDHNEQFF. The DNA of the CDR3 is TGTGCCAGCAGCGTCCGGGACAGGGACCACAATGAGCAGTTCTTC.

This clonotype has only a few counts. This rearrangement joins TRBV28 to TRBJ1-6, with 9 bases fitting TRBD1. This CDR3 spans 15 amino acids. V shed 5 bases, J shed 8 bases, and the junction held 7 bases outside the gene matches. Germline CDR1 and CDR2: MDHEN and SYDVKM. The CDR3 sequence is CASSPPGQGDSPLHF. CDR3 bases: TGTGCCAGCAGTCCTCCGGGACAGGGAGATTCACCCCTCCACTTT. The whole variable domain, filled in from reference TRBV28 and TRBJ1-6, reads DVKVTQSSRYLVKRTGEKVFLECVQDMDHENMFWYRQDPGLGLRLIYFSYDVKMKEKGDIPEGYSVSREKKERFSLILESASTNQTSMYLCASSPPGQGDSPLHFGNGTRLTVT.